This TCR beta chain came from a study of T cells after posttransplantation cyclophosphamide. Overall study results and limits: After PTCy, TRB diversity resembled that of CNI/methotrexate controls. Donor-recipient repertoire similarity was low at 1-2 months, rising over year one. Tissue-infiltrating T cells from skin or gut overlapped little with blood T cells.

There are many counts of this clone. Its antigen is not identified. Libraries were prepared by immunoSEQ multiplex PCR; TCRdb keeps only in-frame clonotypes and omits some of them. The data show about 24,000 clones, with none appearing a single time. On the day of bone marrow donation, the related graft donor provided peripheral blood. The material sequenced was PBMCs. This clonotype was obtained from a woman in her sixties or seventies in good health, CMV-negative, and a related stem cell transplant donor.

The CDR3 coding sequence is TGTGCCAGCGAACGGACAGGGGAGGCTGGGGCCAACGTCCTGACTTTC. The encoded protein is CASERTGEAGANVLTF. The chain links TRBV5-6 to TRBJ2-6; TRBD1 matches 9 bases. CDR3 size: 16 residues. V lost 7 bases to trimming and J lost 2 bases; unmatched junction nucleotides: 7. Germline V gives CDR1 SGHDT, CDR2 YYEEEE. The full variable domain, completed using reference TRBV5-6 and TRBJ2-6, is DAGVTQSPTHLIKTRGQQVTLRCSPKSGHDTVSWYQQALGQGPQFIFQYYEEEERQRGNFPDRFSGHQFPNYSSELNVNALLLGDSALYLCASERTGEAGANVLTFGAGSRLTVL.